The 30 T cell receptor beta chains below were found in one sample sequenced in a study of breast tumors, draining lymph nodes, adjacent tissues. TCRdb ran MiXCR on the multiplex PCR reads and lists one entry per CDR3 protein. The data contain about 15,000 distinct CDR3 sequences, around 57% of them singletons. Material for sequencing was tumor-adjacent breast tissue. The receptor source for this set is a female donor with breast cancer. Some clones in this sample may be carry-over from other donors' samples.

The chain joins TRBV19 to TRBJ2-6, with D perhaps TRBD1 (5 bases). The CDR3 extends over 15 amino acids. Trimming cost V 2 bases and J 0 bases, with 5 bases left between them. Germline V gives CDR1 LNHDA, CDR2 SQIVND (reference sequence). The CDR3 loop is CASSIQGSGANVLTF. CDR3 sequence (DNA): TGTGCCAGTAGTATACAGGGCTCTGGGGCCAACGTCCTGACTTTC.

The J gene is TRBJ2-1, the V gene TRBV19; 11 bases align to TRBD2. Trimming removed 6 bases from V and 5 bases from J; junction bases left unmatched: 6. This CDR3 is built from 15 residues. Germline V lookup: CDR1 LNHDA, CDR2 SQIVND (reference sequence). DNA of the CDR3: TGTGCCAGTAGCCGCCCGGGACTAGCGGACAATGAGCAGTTCTTC. Protein: CASSRPGLADNEQFF.

This clonotype is labeled as medium-sized (0.01 to 0.1%). The chain links TRBV9 to TRBJ2-3; 8 bases are a match to TRBD2. Germline CDR1 reads SGDLS; CDR2 reads YYNGEE. There are 18 residues in the CDR3. Unmatched junction bases numbered 9, after V lost 0 bases and J lost 0 bases. In DNA, the CDR3 is TGTGCCAGCAGCGTAGCTCCGGGAGGGAGTGCTAGCACAGATACGCAGTATTTT. As protein: CASSVAPGGSASTDTQYF.

On this clonotype: Germline is not matched at one junction end, which may reflect a read error. The chain links TRBV12-5 to TRBJ1-2; D might be TRBD1 (5 bases). Per the germline V gene, CDR1 is LGHNT and CDR2 is FRNRAP. There are 15 residues in the CDR3. The CDR3 spells CASGLVLGGNYGYAF. CDR3 nucleotide sequence: TGCGCTAGTGGTCTGGTACTCGGGGGGAACTATGGCTACGCCTTC.

The V and J genes are TRBV15 and TRBJ1-5; tentative D call: TRBD1 (5 bases). Looked up from germline, CDR1 is LNHNV and CDR2 is YYDKDF (reference sequence). Trimming took off 3 bases at V and 0 bases at J, with 15 bases between the two ends. This CDR3 comprises 17 residues. The CDR3 loop reads CATSSLHRNYSNQPQHF. CDR3 DNA: TGTGCCACCAGCAGCCTGCACAGGAACTATAGCAATCAGCCCCAGCATTTT.

This clonotype was observed many times. The chain has TRBV10-3 and TRBJ2-7, with D possibly matching TRBD1 (5 bases). Germline lookup yields CDR1 ENHRY and CDR2 SYGVKD. This CDR3 contains 12 residues. V lost 3 bases to trimming and J lost 7 bases, with 10 bases between them. CDR3 protein: CAISDRVGEQYF. Written as DNA, the CDR3 is TGTGCCATCAGTGACAGGGTTGGGGAGCAGTACTTC.

The chain has TRBV28 and TRBJ2-5; tentative D call: TRBD1 (5 bases). CDR3 size: 15 residues. The V end was cut by 3 bases, the J end by 5 bases, with 16 bases between. Looked up from germline, CDR1 is MDHEN and CDR2 is SYDVKM. CDR3: CASSLPGSLGETQYF. CDR3 bases: TGTGCCAGCAGTTTGCCAGGGTCGCTTGGGGAGACCCAGTACTTC.

The chain recombines TRBV20-1 with TRBJ1-2; D is uncertain. The CDR3 is made up of 15 amino acids. The germline V and J ends were trimmed by 2 bases and 8 bases, with 21 bases remaining between them. Germline CDR1 reads DFQATT; CDR2 reads SNEGSKA (reference sequence). CDR3 residues: CSARPDGEFNRGYTF. In nucleotides, the CDR3 is TGCAGTGCTAGACCCGACGGGGAGTTTAACCGGGGCTACACCTTC.

The chain has TRBV2 and TRBJ2-5; D is uncertain. Germline V lookup: CDR1 SNHLY, CDR2 FYNNEI. The length of the CDR3 is 14 residues. Trimming left V 2 bases short and J 0 bases short, with 7 bases between. The CDR3 region has the DNA TGTGCCAGCAGTGAATGGGTCAACCAAGAGACCCAGTACTTC. This encodes CASSEWVNQETQYF.

This chain links TRBV7-2 with TRBJ1-3, with a possible D match to TRBD1 (5 bases). Germline V gene lookup returns CDR1 SGHTA and CDR2 FQGNSA. CDR3 length: 16 residues. Trimming took off 1 base at V and 3 bases at J, with 13 bases between the two ends. The DNA for the CDR3 is TGTGCCAGCAGCTTAGTACGCCGGGACTTTGGAAACACCATATATTTT. This codes for CASSLVRRDFGNTIYF.

The CDR3 sequence is CSVDLIGNYEQFF. The CDR3 region has the DNA TGCAGCGTTGATTTGATAGGAAACTATGAGCAGTTCTTC. V usage is TRBV29-1 and J usage is TRBJ2-1, with D unresolved. The germline V gene encodes CDR1 SQVTM and CDR2 ANQGSEA. The CDR3 is 13 residues long. V was clipped by 3 bases and J by 8 bases, with 14 bases between them.

Notes on this clonotype: Likely a read error: the CDR3 ends without its conserved phenylalanine or tryptophan. Because the CDR3's place on the DNA is in doubt, the DNA is left out and the CDR3 is given as listed by TCRdb. The CDR3 is CASSLEAS. The chain uses TRBV7-2 and TRBJ2-6; the table calls TRBD2, which could not be checked here. Per the germline V gene, CDR1 is SGHTA and CDR2 is FQGNSA. The CDR3 has 8 amino acids, counting both end residues.

This clonotype is judged medium-sized. The chain links TRBV7-8 to TRBJ1-5, with D uncertain. The CDR3 contains 15 residues. Trimming took off 5 bases at V and 6 bases at J, with 17 bases between the two ends. Per germline, CDR1 SGHVS and CDR2 FQNEAQ. The CDR3 loop is CASSQRLGPGQPQHF. CDR3 in DNA: TGTGCCAGCAGCCAAAGGCTAGGCCCTGGTCAGCCCCAGCATTTT.

CDR3: CASSPTAGGYEQYF. The CDR3 DNA sequence: TGTGCCAGCAGCCCAACGGCAGGCGGTTACGAGCAGTACTTC. The chain couples TRBV12-3 or TRBV12-4 to TRBJ2-7; unclear D gene. V dropped 6 bases and J dropped 4 bases, with 16 bases sitting between them. This CDR3 region has 14 residues.

This clonotype was found many times. One end of the junction fails to match germline, which may point to a read error. CDR3 loop: CASSYYTNYGYIF. The CDR3 nucleotides are TGTGCCAGCAGTTATTACACTAACTATGGCTACATCTTC. The chain uses TRBV6-5 and TRBJ1-2; D is unresolved. CDR3 size: 13 residues. Germline V gene lookup returns CDR1 MNHEY and CDR2 SVGAGI.

The chain uses TRBV29-1 and TRBJ2-7, with TRBD2 as a possible D gene (6 bases). The CDR3 has 17 residues. The germline CDR1 and CDR2 sequences are SQVTM and ANQGSEA. V was shortened by 7 bases and J by 4 bases, with 29 bases between the two germline ends. This CDR3 reads CSAPDPRGPVAGYEQYF. As DNA, the CDR3 is TGCAGCGCCCCGGACCCCCGAGGGCCCGTGGCGGGGTACGAGCAGTACTTC.

DNA for the CDR3: TGTGCCAGCAGCCCGGAGGGACCCTACGAGCAGTACTTC. It translates to CASSPEGPYEQYF. The chain joins TRBV7-2 to TRBJ2-7; a possible D gene is TRBD2 (6 bases). The CDR3 is made up of 13 amino acids. Trimming took off 5 bases at V and 2 bases at J, with 10 bases between the two ends. The germline gives CDR1 SGHTA, CDR2 FQGNSA. The full variable domain, its missing parts supplied by reference TRBV7-2 and TRBJ2-7, is GAGVSQSPSNKVTEKGKDVELRCDPISGHTALYWYRQSLGQGLEFLIYFQGNSAPDKSGLPSDRFSAERTGGSVSTLTIQRTQQEDSAVYLCASSPEGPYEQYFGPGTRLTVT.

Comment on this clonotype: No conserved phenylalanine or tryptophan is present at the end of the CDR3, so a read error is the likely explanation. The rearrangement links TRBV20-1 to TRBJ2-1; TRBD2 agrees at 12 bases. This CDR3 is built from 16 residues. Germline V gene lookup returns CDR1 DFQATT and CDR2 SNEGSKA (reference sequence). The junction had 6 bases not matched to a gene; V was cut back by 1 base and J by 5 bases. The CDR3 DNA follows: TGCAGTGCTAGAGTTCTAGCGGGAGGGATCCACAATGAGCAGTTCCCC. Residues: CSARVLAGGIHNEQFP.

The rearrangement joins TRBV9 to TRBJ2-1, with 14 bases that match TRBD2. The CDR3 totals 17 residues. Trimming at V came to 4 bases and at J to 7 bases, leaving 10 bases not matched to a gene. CDR1 is SGDLS and CDR2 is YYNGEE in the germline V gene. This chain's CDR3 is CASSPSGTSGSRNEQFF. DNA of the CDR3: TGTGCCAGCAGCCCGTCCGGGACTAGCGGGAGTAGAAATGAGCAGTTCTTC. Using reference TRBV9 and TRBJ2-1 for the parts outside the CDR3, the full variable domain is DSGVTQTPKHLITATGQRVTLRCSPRSGDLSVYWYQQSLDQGLQFLIQYYNGEERAKGNILERFSAQQFPDLHSELNLSSLELGDSALYFCASSPSGTSGSRNEQFFGPGTRLTVL.

This chain connects TRBV7-3 to TRBJ2-1; TRBD2 agrees at 8 bases. The trim removed 5 bases at V and 5 bases at J, leaving 8 bases unmatched. CDR3 length equals 15 residues. Germline V gene data show CDR1 as SGHTA and CDR2 as FQGTGA. The CDR3 region is CASSVSELADNEQFF. The CDR3 DNA is TGTGCCAGCAGCGTAAGTGAACTAGCGGACAATGAGCAGTTCTTC.

J is TRBJ2-7 and V is TRBV10-3, with 9 bases lining up with TRBD2. V lost 3 bases and J lost 2; bases outside the gene matches: 8. CDR3 size: 16 residues. Germline assignment: CDR1 ENHRY and CDR2 SYGVKD. The chain's CDR3 is CAISDLTSGFTYEQYF. For the CDR3, the DNA is TGTGCCATCAGTGATTTGACTAGCGGTTTTACCTACGAGCAGTACTTC.

CDR3 sequence: CASSLGTRDSPLHF. The CDR3 DNA reads TGTGCCAGCTCACTCGGGACACGAGATTCACCCCTCCACTTT. V gene TRBV18 combines with J gene TRBJ1-6; maybe TRBD1 (6 bases). This CDR3 is built from 14 residues. Germline-derived CDR1 and CDR2 are KGHSH and LQKENI. Deletions cut 4 bases from V and 8 bases from J, with 12 bases between.

This clonotype is a singleton in its sample. The chain joins TRBV18 to TRBJ2-5; 12 nucleotides agree with TRBD2. Unmatched junction bases numbered 3, after V lost 2 bases and J lost 5 bases. Germline values: CDR1 KGHSH, CDR2 LQKENI. The CDR3 consists of 15 residues. The CDR3 nucleotides are TGTGCCAGCTCACCAGCAACTAGCGGGAGGGAGACCCAGTACTTC. This encodes CASSPATSGRETQYF. Complete variable domain (other parts from reference TRBV18 and TRBJ2-5): NAGVMQNPRHLVRRRGQEARLRCSPMKGHSHVYWYRQLPEEGLKFMVYLQKENIIDESGMPKERFSAEFPKEGPSILRIQQVVRGDSAAYFCASSPATSGRETQYFGPGTRLLVL.

The chain joins TRBV5-1 to TRBJ2-5, with D perhaps matching TRBD2 (5 bases). The CDR3 is 15 amino acids. With 4 bases removed from V and 12 bases from J, the gap between germline ends came to 25 bases. Germline CDR1 and CDR2: SGHRS and YFSETQ. DNA of the CDR3: TGCGCCAGCAGCGGAGAGCCCTCGGAGGACTTTCGAAAGTACTTC. It encodes CASSGEPSEDFRKYF.

This clonotype was observed a handful of times. The genes are TRBV29-1 and TRBJ1-2; D is possibly TRBD1 (5 bases). From germline, CDR1 is SQVTM and CDR2 ANQGSEA. The CDR3 sequence is 12 residues long. Trimming took off 4 bases at V and 8 bases at J, with 14 bases between the two ends. The CDR3 DNA reads TGCAGCGTTGTTCCGACAGAGGAGGGCTACACCTTC. It encodes CSVVPTEEGYTF. The whole variable domain, remainder taken from reference TRBV29-1 and TRBJ1-2, is SAVISQKPSRDICQRGTSLTIQCQVDSQVTMMFWYRQQPGQSLTLIATANQGSEATYESGFVIDKFPISRPNLTFSTLTVSNMSPEDSSIYLCSVVPTEEGYTFGSGTRLTVV.

This chain joins TRBV20-1 and TRBJ1-2, with D unclear. CDR3 length: 12 amino acids. Germline V CDR1 and CDR2: DFQATT, SNEGSKA (reference sequence). V lost 3 bases and J 3 bases, leaving 8 bases between the germline ends. The CDR3 here is CSASEFYYGYTF. CDR3 nucleotide sequence: TGCAGTGCTAGCGAGTTCTACTATGGCTACACCTTC.

The gene calls are TRBV4-3 and TRBJ1-5, with D unresolved. Trimming pared 3 bases from V and 14 bases from J, leaving 20 bases between. The CDR3 length is 14 residues. Germline CDR1 reads LGHNA; CDR2 reads YSLEER. The CDR3 loop reads CASSQRLAGTYEHF. The CDR3 coding sequence is TGCGCCAGCAGCCAGAGGCTAGCGGGAACCTACGAGCATTTT.

J is TRBJ1-2 and V is TRBV19; no clear D. The V gene lost 2 bases and the J gene lost 2 bases, with 9 bases spanning the gap. The germline gives CDR1 LNHDA, CDR2 SQIVND (reference sequence). The CDR3 spans 14 residues. The CDR3 loop is CASSIPAGNYGYTF. Here the CDR3 DNA reads TGTGCCAGTAGTATACCGGCAGGCAACTATGGCTACACCTTC.

The chain couples TRBV10-3 to TRBJ1-6; no definite D call. Per the germline V gene, CDR1 is ENHRY and CDR2 is SYGVKD. The CDR3 extends over 14 amino acids. Between the trimmed V and J ends, which lost 1 base and 7 bases, there was a span of 8 bases. The CDR3: CAISELGLNSPLHF. As DNA, the CDR3 is TGTGCCATCAGTGAGTTAGGGTTAAATTCACCCCTCCACTTT.

This clonotype qualifies as medium-sized. V usage is TRBV7-8 and J usage is TRBJ1-2; perhaps TRBD1 as D (6 bases). CDR1 SGHVS and CDR2 FQNEAQ come from the germline V gene. The CDR3 contains 15 residues. The V end lost 0 bases, the J end lost 4 bases, and 12 bases lay between the germline ends. The CDR3: CASSLAPGAGYGYTF. CDR3 nucleotide sequence: TGTGCCAGCAGCTTAGCCCCAGGGGCGGGCTATGGCTACACCTTC.